Following are 6 T cell receptor beta chains from one sample sequenced in a study of T-cell memory formation after mild COVID-19. TCRdb re-called the 5' RACE reads through MiXCR, storing one row per CDR3 protein. The sample gives hundreds of thousands of distinct CDR3 sequences, around 30% of which show up once; 13% is in the top ten. Input material: PBMCs or a T cell subset sorted from them (not recorded which). These receptor sequences come from an adult woman who had mild COVID-19 (a few samples of this study predate the infection). Cell type and time point are not known.

This clonotype was recorded a few times. The chain recombines TRBV5-1 with TRBJ2-3; perhaps TRBD1 as D (7 bases). V was cut by 4 bases and J by 2 bases, with 11 bases left in between. This CDR3 region has 14 residues. From germline, CDR1 is SGHRS and CDR2 YFSETQ. CDR3 DNA: TGCGCCAGCAGCGGAGGGGGCTACACAGATACGCAGTATTTT. It encodes CASSGGGYTDTQYF.

The chain employs TRBV5-6 and TRBJ2-1; D not resolved. This CDR3 comprises 16 residues. Germline V CDR1 and CDR2: SGHDT, YYEEEE. V was shortened by 4 bases and J by 4 bases, with 18 bases between the two germline ends. The CDR3 loop reads CASSDPAQRVYNEQFF. CDR3 DNA: TGTGCCAGCAGCGACCCGGCCCAGCGAGTATACAATGAGCAGTTCTTC.

V is TRBV19 and J is TRBJ2-7; 10 positions agree with TRBD2. The CDR3 totals 15 residues. V was pared by 5 bases and J by 4 bases, with 8 bases of the junction left unmatched. CDR1 is LNHDA and CDR2 is SQIVND in the germline V gene (reference sequence). CDR3 sequence (DNA): TGTGCCAGTAGTCTAGCGGGAGCCCCACATTACGAGCAGTACTTC. Its protein is CASSLAGAPHYEQYF. Complete variable domain (other parts from reference TRBV19 and TRBJ2-7): DGGITQSPKYLFRKEGQNVTLSCEQNLNHDAMYWYRQDPGQGLRLIYYSQIVNDFQKGDIAEGYSVSREKKESFPLTVTSAQKNPTAFYLCASSLAGAPHYEQYFGPGTRLTVT.

This clonotype came up many times. V usage is TRBV6-1 and J usage is TRBJ2-7; D is unclear. CDR3 length: 13 residues. V was cut by 3 bases and J by 3 bases, with 9 bases left in between. In germline, CDR1 is MNHNS, CDR2 SASEGT. The CDR3 protein is CASSDRENYEQYF. The CDR3 DNA sequence: TGTGCCAGCAGTGATAGGGAAAACTACGAGCAGTACTTC.

This clonotype turned up a few times. The J gene is TRBJ1-1, the V gene TRBV30, with a weak D call TRBD1 (5 bases). The CDR3 is 15 amino acids. The ends were cut back, 4 bases at V and 1 base at J, with 16 bases in the middle. Germline CDR1 reads GTSNPN; CDR2 reads SVGIG (reference sequence). CDR3 nucleotide sequence: TGTGCCTGGACGTCAGGAGGGACGGCGAACACTGAAGCTTTCTTT. As protein: CAWTSGGTANTEAFF. The full variable domain, completed using reference TRBV30 and TRBJ1-1, is SQTIHQWPATLVQPVGSPLSLECTVEGTSNPNLYWYRQAAGRGLQLLFYSVGIGQISSEVPQNLSASRPQDRQFILSSKKLLLSDSGFYLCAWTSGGTANTEAFFGQGTRLTVV.

The rearrangement uses TRBV20-1 and TRBJ2-7, with D perhaps TRBD2 (5 bases). Germline V CDR1 and CDR2: DFQATT, SNEGSKA (reference sequence). With 3 bases removed from V and 4 bases from J, the gap between germline ends came to 10 bases. This CDR3 contains 12 residues. The CDR3 nucleotides read TGCAGTGCTAGCGGGATGAGGTACGAGCAGTACTTC. This encodes CSASGMRYEQYF.